Below are 32 T cell receptor beta chains sequenced from a single sample in a study of blood T cells in healthy people across ages. PCR was performed a second time for about 7 to 11 cycles using a sample-barcoded 5' primer and a J-beta primer mix. TCRdb used MiXCR to reprocess the 5' RACE reads, holding one entry per CDR3 protein. The sample gives around 1.5 million distinct CDR3 sequences, almost 60% of which show up once; under 8.5% is in the top ten. Sequences were obtained from blood. All receptors derive from a young man in good health.

The V call is TRBV6-1, the J call TRBJ2-1, with TRBD1 as a possible D gene (5 bases). The germline V gene has CDR1 MNHNS and CDR2 SASEGT. The CDR3 has 17 residues. V was trimmed by 2 bases and J by 5 bases, leaving 19 bases between them. CDR3 sequence reads: CASSESLTGLSDNEQFF. In DNA form, the CDR3 reads TGTGCCAGCAGTGAATCCTTAACAGGTCTTTCGGACAATGAGCAGTTCTTC.

Many counts were recorded for this clonotype. The DNA of the CDR3 is TGCAGCGTTGAAGCCCGAGGCGCGCACGAGCAGTACTTC. Its translation: CSVEARGAHEQYF. The chain recombines TRBV29-1 with TRBJ2-7; D unclear. The CDR3 runs to 13 residues. V lost 1 base to trimming and J lost 5 bases, with 12 bases between them. Germline V lookup: CDR1 SQVTM, CDR2 ANQGSEA.

The chain has TRBV4-2 and TRBJ2-5, with TRBD2 identical over 15 bases. J lost 1 base, V lost 1 base, and 1 base had no gene match. Germline CDR1 LGHNA, CDR2 YNFKEQ. This CDR3 is 17 amino acids long. CDR3 sequence reads: CASSQGTSGGAQETQYF. CDR3 in DNA: TGTGCCAGCAGCCAAGGGACTAGCGGGGGGGCCCAAGAGACCCAGTACTTC.

V usage is TRBV7-8 and J usage is TRBJ1-2; D is possibly TRBD1 (5 bases). Germline CDR1 reads SGHVS; CDR2 reads FQNEAQ. Trimming shortened V by 1 base and J by 4 bases, and 25 bases separated the two germline ends. The CDR3 is 19 residues long. CDR3 coding DNA: TGTGCCAGCAGCTTAGTTAGGTGGCAGAGGACGGACAAACCCTATGGCTACACCTTC. Amino acid sequence: CASSLVRWQRTDKPYGYTF.

The genes are TRBV6-5 and TRBJ1-1; TRBD1 matches 9 bases. Germline V gene sequence: CDR1 MNHEY, CDR2 SVGAGI. The J segment lost 7 bases and the V segment lost 5 bases, leaving 14 bases of the junction unmatched. This CDR3 has 16 residues. CDR3 DNA sequence: TGTGCCAGCAGTCCAAACAGGGGGCGAGCCCGAAGTGAAGCTTTCTTT. It specifies CASSPNRGRARSEAFF.

In its sample, this clonotype was seen a few times. The chain links TRBV29-1 to TRBJ2-3; D is possibly TRBD2 (6 bases). V shed 6 bases and J shed 6 bases, with 13 bases lying between them. The CDR3 totals 12 residues. The germline V gene encodes CDR1 SQVTM and CDR2 ANQGSEA. The CDR3 is CSVGGSADTQYF. The DNA of the CDR3 is TGCAGCGTCGGGGGTTCCGCGGATACGCAGTATTTT.

The chain links TRBV20-1 to TRBJ2-7; weak D call: TRBD2 (6 bases). Per germline, CDR1 DFQATT and CDR2 SNEGSKA (reference sequence). The CDR3 runs to 13 residues. Trimming shortened V by 8 bases and J by 0 bases, and 14 bases separated the two germline ends. DNA of the CDR3: TGCAGTTCCCGGACTATCTTCTCCTACGAGCAGTACTTC. This translates into CSSRTIFSYEQYF.

Remarks on this clonotype: The junction departs from germline at one end; a sequencing error may be responsible. The chain uses TRBV4-2 and TRBJ2-5; 10 nucleotides agree with TRBD2. The V gene's germline CDR1 is LGHNA and CDR2 YNFKEQ. There are 20 residues in the CDR3. The CDR3 loop reads CVSSQDSQGRLAGEEETQYF. In DNA, the CDR3 is TGTGTCAGCAGCCAAGATTCCCAGGGTCGGCTAGCGGGAGAGGAAGAGACCCAGTACTTC.

CDR3 protein: CASSLVGTRETQYF. The CDR3 DNA sequence: TGTGCCAGCAGCTTAGTGGGAACCCGGGAGACCCAGTACTTC. The gene calls are TRBV7-9 and TRBJ2-5, with unresolved D. The CDR3 totals 14 residues. Trimming removed 1 base from V and 5 bases from J, with 11 bases in between. Germline CDR1 is SEHNR and CDR2 is FQNEAQ (reference sequence).

This chain links TRBV10-3 with TRBJ2-3; D unclear. Trimming shortened V by 2 bases and J by 2 bases, and 2 bases separated the two germline ends. Germline lookup yields CDR1 ENHRY and CDR2 SYGVKD. The CDR3 is made up of 12 amino acids. The CDR3 reads CAISETTDTQYF. CDR3 nucleotides: TGTGCCATCAGTGAGACCACAGATACGCAGTATTTT.

Of note for this clonotype: A junction boundary mismatches the germline segment, possibly from a read error. The V gene is TRBV29-1, the J gene TRBJ2-1, with 7 bases matching TRBD1. CDR3 length equals 15 residues. Per the germline V gene, CDR1 is SQVTM and CDR2 is ANQGSEA. CDR3 region: CSLEYPGQTYNEQFF. The CDR3 bases are TGCAGCCTTGAATATCCGGGACAGACCTACAATGAGCAGTTCTTC.

This clonotype was seen just once. The genes are TRBV2 and TRBJ2-1; D call uncertain. The CDR3 totals 11 residues. Germline V gene lookup returns CDR1 SNHLY and CDR2 FYNNEI. Trimming took 3 bases from V and 8 from J, leaving 5 bases between them. CDR3: CASSDWYEQFF. The DNA of the CDR3 is TGTGCCAGCAGTGATTGGTATGAGCAGTTCTTC.

This clonotype was observed a single time. The V and J genes are TRBV6-6 and TRBJ2-7; D gene ambiguous. This CDR3 spans 16 amino acids. Germline CDR1 MNHNY, CDR2 SVGAGI (reference sequence). With 0 bases removed from V and 7 bases from J, the gap between germline ends came to 19 bases. The CDR3, as DNA: TGTGCCAGCAGTTACTCTGTTGAGAGGTCTTACAATGAGCAGTACTTC. This translates into CASSYSVERSYNEQYF.

Comment on this clonotype: Mismatch with germline at one junction end may stem from a read error. This sequence joins TRBV24-1 and TRBJ2-1; TRBD1 aligns across 12 bases. The germline gives CDR1 KGHDR, CDR2 SFDVKD. The CDR3 spans 16 residues. In DNA form, the CDR3 reads TGCGCCACATCCGGGACAGGGGGCGATCACTACAATGAGCAGTTCTTC. Protein sequence: CATSGTGGDHYNEQFF.

This chain connects TRBV30 to TRBJ2-3; 9 bases align to TRBD1. The CDR3 loop spans 13 amino acids. Germline V gene lookup returns CDR1 GTSNPN and CDR2 SVGIG (reference sequence). The trim removed 5 bases at V and 8 bases at J, leaving 8 bases unmatched. CDR3 region: CAWGQGPPGTQYF. DNA of the CDR3: TGTGCCTGGGGACAGGGGCCGCCGGGTACGCAGTATTTT.

The rearrangement links TRBV6-5 to TRBJ2-7; 11 bases align to TRBD2. J lost 2 bases, V lost 1 base, and 10 bases had no gene match. This CDR3 is built from 18 residues. Germline-derived CDR1 and CDR2 are MNHEY and SVGAGI. CDR3: CASSYFFSSGGTPYEQYF. CDR3 nucleotide sequence: TGTGCCAGCAGTTACTTTTTCTCTAGCGGGGGGACTCCCTACGAGCAGTACTTC.

This clonotype has only a few counts. The rearrangement joins TRBV4-2 to TRBJ2-3; 7 nucleotides agree with TRBD1. V shed 3 bases, J shed 4 bases, and the junction held 10 bases outside the gene matches. The CDR3 is 16 amino acids. Germline V gene sequence: CDR1 LGHNA, CDR2 YNFKEQ. CDR3 protein: CASSHGTATLADTQYF. Written as DNA, the CDR3 is TGTGCCAGCAGCCACGGGACAGCCACTCTGGCAGATACGCAGTATTTT.

The rearrangement links TRBV7-9 to TRBJ2-7, with 13 bases lining up with TRBD2. The germline V gene has CDR1 SEHNR and CDR2 FQNEAQ (reference sequence). This CDR3 contains 17 residues. V was clipped by 5 bases and J by 2 bases; unmatched bases: 9. Here the CDR3 DNA reads TGTGCCAGCAGCCCAGGACTAGCGGGAGAAGAACCCTACGAGCAGTACTTC. Translated: CASSPGLAGEEPYEQYF.

This clonotype has a handful of counts. J is TRBJ1-2 and V is TRBV28; TRBD1 is a possible D gene (5 bases). The V and J ends lost 5 bases and 4 bases respectively, with 17 bases between them. The CDR3 covers 15 residues. Looked up from germline, CDR1 is MDHEN and CDR2 is SYDVKM. CDR3 coding DNA: TGTGCCAGCAGTCCGGACACCCTGCGGGGCTATGGCTACACCTTC. It encodes CASSPDTLRGYGYTF.

The rearrangement joins TRBV24-1 to TRBJ2-5, with D possibly being TRBD1 (5 bases). The CDR3 contains 13 residues. Germline lookup yields CDR1 KGHDR and CDR2 SFDVKD. Trimming pared 10 bases from V and 4 bases from J, leaving 15 bases between. The CDR3 protein is CATSSGQGETQYF. CDR3 nucleotides: TGTGCCACTTCCTCAGGGCAAGGAGAGACCCAGTACTTC.

This clonotype was seen more than once but under ten times. This sequence joins TRBV4-1 and TRBJ2-7; TRBD2 might be the D (6 bases). Germline CDR1 reads MGHRA; CDR2 reads YSYEKL. The V end was cut by 2 bases, the J end by 3 bases, with 11 bases between. CDR3 length: 14 amino acids. This CDR3 reads CASSQMGSGYEQYF. The CDR3 DNA reads TGCGCCAGCAGCCAAATGGGTAGCGGCTACGAGCAGTACTTC.

This chain connects TRBV12-3 or TRBV12-4 to TRBJ2-1; 7 bases agree with TRBD2. The J segment lost 7 bases and the V segment lost 5 bases, leaving 8 bases of the junction unmatched. The CDR3 loop spans 14 amino acids. For the CDR3, the DNA is TGTGCCAGCAGTGGGTGGGAGGGTGGTAATGAGCAGTTCTTC. Amino acids: CASSGWEGGNEQFF.

V usage is TRBV27 and J usage is TRBJ2-7; D perhaps matches TRBD1 (5 bases). The CDR3 is 12 amino acids. Trimming cost V 5 bases and J 6 bases, with 11 bases left between them. Germline V gives CDR1 MNHEY, CDR2 SMNVEV (reference sequence). CDR3 residues: CASSITGTEQYF. In DNA form, the CDR3 reads TGTGCCAGCAGTATAACAGGTACCGAGCAGTACTTC.

This clonotype was counted once. CDR3 in amino acids: CASSAAGQGTNEKLFF. The CDR3 DNA reads as TGTGCCAGCAGCGCGGCCGGACAGGGGACTAATGAAAAACTGTTTTTT. V gene TRBV4-2 combines with J gene TRBJ1-4; 9 positions match TRBD1. Trimming took 5 bases from V and 2 from J; bases not matched to a gene: 6. This CDR3 is built from 16 residues. The germline V gene has CDR1 LGHNA and CDR2 YNFKEQ.

This sequence joins TRBV10-1 and TRBJ1-6; D remains ambiguous. The CDR3 is 13 residues long. V lost 0 bases and J 9 bases, leaving 6 bases between the germline ends. CDR1 and CDR2 from the germline V gene are WNHNN and SYGVQD (reference sequence). CDR3 residues: CASSESIRSPLHF. CDR3 DNA: TGCGCCAGCAGTGAGTCGATACGTTCACCCCTCCACTTT.

The V and J genes are TRBV4-1 and TRBJ2-7; D gene uncertain. Germline CDR1 MGHRA, CDR2 YSYEKL. V lost 2 bases and J 4 bases, leaving 15 bases between the germline ends. The CDR3 has 15 residues. The CDR3 spells CASSQIQSIGYEQYF. The DNA of the CDR3 is TGCGCCAGCAGCCAAATCCAGAGTATAGGGTACGAGCAGTACTTC.

This clonotype was counted a few times. The CDR3 loop reads CSVRTARYGYTF. In DNA, the CDR3 is TGCAGCGTTAGGACAGCTAGGTATGGCTACACCTTC. The V gene is TRBV29-1, the J gene TRBJ1-2, with D possibly being TRBD1 (6 bases). Per the germline V gene, CDR1 is SQVTM and CDR2 is ANQGSEA. The CDR3 extends over 12 amino acids. V lost 5 bases to trimming and J lost 5 bases, with 12 bases between them.

Only a few counts were recorded for this clonotype. V and J are TRBV6-1 and TRBJ2-7; no definite D call. V dropped 2 bases and J dropped 4 bases, with 6 bases sitting between them. Germline CDR1 is MNHNS and CDR2 is SASEGT. This CDR3 is built from 12 residues. Here the CDR3 reads CASSEISYEQYF. DNA of the CDR3: TGTGCCAGCAGTGAAATTTCGTACGAGCAGTACTTC.

This clonotype was counted a few times. The chain carries TRBV21-1 and TRBJ2-7; the D call in the table, TRBD2, was not verified against the DNA. The DNA matches TRBJ2-5 better at its end, which makes the J call doubtful. TRBV21-1 is described as a pseudogene. The CDR3 runs 10 residues. The DNA of the CDR3 is TGTGCCAACGTCGGGGAGACCCAGTACTTC. This codes for CANVGETQYF.

V is TRBV12-5 and J is TRBJ2-1; tentatively, D is TRBD1 (7 bases). V was pared by 6 bases and J by 9 bases, with 15 bases between. CDR1 and CDR2 (germline): LGHNT, FRNRAP. The CDR3 runs 13 residues. CDR3 sequence reads: CASGTGWGVEQFF. The CDR3 nucleotides read TGTGCTAGTGGGACAGGGTGGGGGGTTGAGCAGTTCTTC. Full variable domain (remainder filled in from reference TRBV12-5 and TRBJ2-1): DARVTQTPRHKVTEMGQEVTMRCQPILGHNTVFWYRQTMMQGLELLAYFRNRAPLDDSGMPKDRFSAEMPDATLATLKIQPSEPRDSAVYFCASGTGWGVEQFFGPGTRLTVL.

The sample holds many counts of this clonotype. The gene calls are TRBV15 and TRBJ1-4, with TRBD1 as a possible D gene (5 bases). The germline V gene encodes CDR1 LNHNV and CDR2 YYDKDF (reference sequence). The CDR3 loop spans 15 amino acids. With 7 bases removed from V and 0 bases from J, the gap between germline ends came to 12 bases. DNA of the CDR3: TGTGCCACCACGGTCGCGGGGCCAACTAATGAAAAACTGTTTTTT. This encodes CATTVAGPTNEKLFF.

J is TRBJ2-5 and V is TRBV6-5, with D maybe TRBD2 (6 bases). Trimming pared 3 bases from V and 4 bases from J, leaving 15 bases between. Germline V gene sequence: CDR1 MNHEY, CDR2 SVGAGI. CDR3 size: 15 residues. The CDR3 region is CASSYQRIGRETQYF. The CDR3 bases are TGTGCCAGCAGTTATCAACGGATCGGGAGAGAGACCCAGTACTTC.